Here is one T cell receptor (beta chain) with its context. Its antigen is unidentified. This sample is drawn from a study of cytomegalovirus exposure and HLA in healthy donors. Study results and limitations: Later on, a genetic analysis was performed. It linked a missense variant in DCLRE1C with V- and J-gene trimming of TCR beta. The authors considered a cluster of highly shared sequence variants likely to be a sequencing artifact. A later analysis found common viral pathogens apparently linked to several of the most significant clusters. Later work associated approximately 17,000 TCR beta sequences with HLA alleles at 0.05 false discovery rate.

The PCR made use of 60 Vbeta and 13 Jbeta primers. The protocol was immunoSEQ multiplex PCR, while the TCRdb copy is restricted to in-frame clones and leaves out a portion. The table gives some 110,000 clones; the top ten clones make up around 7% of it. The length of the CDR3 is 14 residues. Per germline, CDR1 SNHLY and CDR2 FYNNEI. Trimming took 3 bases from V and 10 from J; bases not matched to a gene: 5. The sequence was collected from a man between 40 and 49 years old in good health and CMV-seropositive. Sample: PBMCs. The J gene is TRBJ1-6, the V gene TRBV2; 8 bases line up with TRBD1. This CDR3 is CASSDRTGPSPLHF. DNA of the CDR3: TGTGCCAGCAGTGATAGGACAGGGCCCTCACCCCTCCACTTT. Using reference TRBV2 and TRBJ1-6 for the parts outside the CDR3, the full variable domain is EPEVTQTPSHQVTQMGQEVILRCVPISNHLYFYWYRQILGQKVEFLVSFYNNEISEKSEIFDDQFSVERPDGSNFTLKIRSTKLEDSAMYFCASSDRTGPSPLHFGNGTRLTVT.